The sample holds one count of the clone carrying this T cell receptor (beta chain). What it binds is unknown. TCRdb's table, derived via immunoSEQ multiplex PCR, lists solely in-frame clones and lacks some. The table has about 130,000 clones, about 90% seen once; the top ten hold 3% to 4%. The CDR3 totals 20 residues. The germline gives CDR1 SNHLY, CDR2 FYNNEI. Trimming cost V 5 bases and J 0 bases; bases outside gene matches: 13. This entry comes from a study of cytomegalovirus exposure and HLA in healthy donors. About the research overall: The roughly 130 validation repertoires used the same platform as the 550 to 750 first-cohort repertoires, a later analysis reported. Study-level results: Associated with cytomegalovirus, according to the listing, were some 150 TCR beta chains. Within the approximately 120 validation repertoires, first-cohort TCR clusters tended to co-occur, according to a later analysis.

The source is a man in his thirties or forties in good health and CMV-seronegative. The chain links TRBV2 to TRBJ1-6; TRBD1 agrees at 10 bases. Sample: PBMCs. CDR3 residues: CASSSPSGTGVSSYNSPLHF. The DNA for the CDR3 is TGTGCCAGCAGTTCCCCCTCCGGGACAGGGGTGAGCTCCTATAATTCACCCCTCCACTTT. Looking up the rest from reference TRBV2 and TRBJ1-6 gives the full variable domain: EPEVTQTPSHQVTQMGQEVILRCVPISNHLYFYWYRQILGQKVEFLVSFYNNEISEKSEIFDDQFSVERPDGSNFTLKIRSTKLEDSAMYFCASSSPSGTGVSSYNSPLHFGNGTRLTVT.